The 23 T cell receptor beta chains below come from one sample, sequenced in a study of blood T cell repertoires in COVID-19. Here immunoSEQ multiplex PCR was the method, and the copy in TCRdb shows in-frame clones only, minus some. The repertoire includes roughly 80,000 clones, 65% to 90% of them detected once, and 44% sits in the top ten. Sequencing was done on a sample of peripheral blood. These receptors all stem from a man at least 80 years old with acute or convalescent COVID-19.

The CDR3 reads CASSQVTSRVDTQYF. CDR3 DNA sequence: TGCGCCAGCAGCCAAGTAACCAGTCGGGTAGATACGCAGTATTTT. This rearrangement joins TRBV4-1 to TRBJ2-3; no firm D call. The CDR3 is made up of 15 amino acids. Germline CDR1 reads MGHRA; CDR2 reads YSYEKL. V was cut by 1 base and J by 5 bases, with 13 bases left in between.

The count of this clone is one. V and J are TRBV7-9 and TRBJ2-7, with 7 bases aligning to TRBD1. Looked up from germline, CDR1 is SEHNR and CDR2 is FQNEAQ (reference sequence). The CDR3 is 13 amino acids. The junction had 6 bases not matched to a gene; V was cut back by 7 bases and J by 3 bases. CDR3 coding DNA: TGTGCCAGCACCCGGGACAGCGGCTACGAGCAGTACTTC. Residues: CASTRDSGYEQYF. Full variable domain (rest looked up from reference TRBV7-9 and TRBJ2-7): DTGVSQNPRHKITKRGQNVTFRCDPISEHNRLYWYRQTLGQGPEFLTYFQNEAQLEKSRLLSDRFSAERPKGSFSTLEIQRTEQGDSAMYLCASTRDSGYEQYFGPGTRLTVT.

The chain uses TRBV4-1 and TRBJ2-1, with 8 bases identical to TRBD2. The CDR3 spans 17 residues. J gave up 6 bases and V 1 base, and 11 bases lay outside the gene matches. Germline V CDR1 and CDR2: MGHRA, YSYEKL. DNA for the CDR3: TGCGCCAGCAGCCAAGTTGCCAGCGGGAGTTGGAGCAATGAGCAGTTCTTC. Protein sequence: CASSQVASGSWSNEQFF.

This clone has more than one count but fewer than ten. The chain carries TRBV4-3 and TRBJ1-1, with a possible D match to TRBD1 (6 bases). Trimming removed 4 bases at V and 0 bases at J, with 9 bases between. CDR1 and CDR2 (germline): LGHNA, YSLEER. This CDR3 comprises 14 residues. CDR3 sequence (DNA): TGCGCCAGCAGCCTGGGACATATGAACACTGAAGCTTTCTTT. Residues: CASSLGHMNTEAFF.

This CDR3 is CASSAAGYNSPLHF. In nucleotides, the CDR3 is TGTGCCAGCAGCGCCGCCGGGTATAATTCACCCCTCCACTTT. The chain recombines TRBV9 with TRBJ1-6; D unclear. This CDR3 has 14 residues. The V gene's germline CDR1 is SGDLS and CDR2 YYNGEE. The germline V and J ends were trimmed by 3 bases and 4 bases, with 8 bases remaining between them. The whole variable domain, filled in from reference TRBV9 and TRBJ1-6, reads DSGVTQTPKHLITATGQRVTLRCSPRSGDLSVYWYQQSLDQGLQFLIQYYNGEERAKGNILERFSAQQFPDLHSELNLSSLELGDSALYFCASSAAGYNSPLHFGNGTRLTVT.

The chain carries TRBV7-8 and TRBJ1-3, with D unclear. The length of the CDR3 is 17 residues. V dropped 0 bases and J dropped 1 base, with 13 bases sitting between them. Germline V gives CDR1 SGHVS, CDR2 FQNEAQ. CDR3 in amino acids: CASSLAGRLHSGNTIYF. As DNA, the CDR3 is TGTGCCAGCAGCTTAGCGGGCAGGCTGCATTCTGGAAACACCATATATTTT.

V is TRBV4-1 and J is TRBJ2-7; a possible D gene is TRBD2 (5 bases). Germline CDR1 MGHRA, CDR2 YSYEKL. The CDR3 covers 16 residues. V gave up 0 bases and J gave up 2 bases, with 14 bases separating them. CDR3 in amino acids: CASSQDVTSLPYEQYF. In DNA, the CDR3 is TGCGCCAGCAGCCAAGATGTCACTAGTCTTCCCTACGAGCAGTACTTC.

The rearrangement joins TRBV27 to TRBJ2-7, with 13 bases lining up with TRBD2. In germline, CDR1 is MNHEY, CDR2 SMNVEV (reference sequence). Unmatched junction bases numbered 7, after V lost 4 bases and J lost 4 bases. The CDR3 loop spans 16 amino acids. CDR3 protein: CASSSWTSGSDYEQYF. The CDR3 region has the DNA TGTGCCAGCAGTTCGTGGACTAGCGGGAGCGATTACGAGCAGTACTTC.

This chain uses TRBV28 with TRBJ1-5; D gene ambiguous. The germline V gene encodes CDR1 MDHEN and CDR2 SYDVKM. Trimming pared 5 bases from V and 3 bases from J, leaving 14 bases between. The CDR3 loop spans 15 amino acids. CDR3 nucleotide sequence: TGTGCCAGCAGTCCCACGGGGAGGGACAATCAGCCCCAGCATTTT. Its protein product is CASSPTGRDNQPQHF.

The chain combines TRBV27 with TRBJ1-2; 7 bases align to TRBD1. Looked up from germline, CDR1 is MNHEY and CDR2 is SMNVEV (reference sequence). This CDR3 region has 13 residues. Trimming at V came to 6 bases and at J to 4 bases, leaving 5 bases not matched to a gene. CDR3 coding DNA: TGTGCCAGCAGGCTCCGGGACAGCTATGGCTACACCTTC. It codes for CASRLRDSYGYTF.

The chain couples TRBV3-1 (or the pseudogene TRBV3-2) to TRBJ2-7; 9 positions match TRBD2. After removal of 3 bases from V and 6 bases from J, the junction contained 6 bases not matched to a gene. Germline CDR1 reads LGHDT; CDR2 reads YNNKEL (reference sequence). The CDR3 is 14 amino acids. CDR3 sequence reads: CASSQIAGETEQYF. The CDR3 bases are TGTGCCAGCAGCCAGATAGCGGGAGAAACCGAGCAGTACTTC.

The V gene is TRBV2, the J gene TRBJ2-3; 10 bases fit TRBD2. J gave up 5 bases and V 4 bases, and 6 bases lay outside the gene matches. The CDR3 spans 15 residues. The germline V gene has CDR1 SNHLY and CDR2 FYNNEI. The CDR3 region is CASSGVAGGGDTQYF. Here the CDR3 DNA reads TGTGCCAGCAGTGGAGTAGCGGGAGGAGGAGATACGCAGTATTTT.

This clone has a handful of counts. V and J are TRBV7-3 and TRBJ2-1; D is perhaps TRBD1 (6 bases). V lost 1 base and J lost 8, with 12 bases in between. CDR1 and CDR2 (germline): SGHTA, FQGTGA. There are 14 residues in the CDR3. The CDR3 DNA is TGTGCCAGCAGCTTAAACAGGGTTGATGATGAGCAGTTCTTC. It codes for CASSLNRVDDEQFF. Using reference TRBV7-3 and TRBJ2-1 for the parts outside the CDR3, the full variable domain is GAGVSQTPSNKVTEKGKYVELRCDPISGHTALYWYRQSLGQGPEFLIYFQGTGAADDSGLPNDRFFAVRPEGSVSTLKIQRTERGDSAVYLCASSLNRVDDEQFFGPGTRLTVL.

V is TRBV19 and J is TRBJ1-2; 7 bases fit TRBD1. The trim removed 6 bases at V and 4 bases at J, leaving 2 bases unmatched. The CDR3 spans 12 residues. Germline V gives CDR1 LNHDA, CDR2 SQIVND (reference sequence). The CDR3 DNA reads as TGTGCCAGTAGGGGACAGACCTATGGCTACACCTTC. Translating it yields CASRGQTYGYTF.

The chain is built from TRBV3-1 (or the pseudogene TRBV3-2) and TRBJ2-2; no firm D call. CDR3 length: 14 residues. The germline V gene has CDR1 LGHDT and CDR2 YNNKEL (reference sequence). V lost 3 bases, J lost 4 bases, and 9 bases lay in between. As DNA, the CDR3 is TGTGCCAGCAGCCAGATGGGCCGCACCGGGGAGCTGTTTTTT. Protein: CASSQMGRTGELFF.

This clone has a handful of counts. The J gene is TRBJ2-4, the V gene TRBV30; possibly TRBD2 for D (5 bases). Germline V lookup: CDR1 GTSNPN, CDR2 SVGIG (reference sequence). V was cut by 1 base and J by 0 bases, with 10 bases left in between. This CDR3 has 15 amino acids. The CDR3 DNA reads as TGTGCCTGGAGTGGCGAGGGAGTAGCCAAAAACATTCAGTACTTC. Its translation is CAWSGEGVAKNIQYF.

A single count supports this clone. This chain joins TRBV12-3 or TRBV12-4 and TRBJ1-2; 8 bases match TRBD1. The trim removed 10 bases at V and 6 bases at J, leaving 10 bases unmatched. There are 13 residues in the CDR3. CDR3 region: CATYPPGGNGYTF. CDR3 sequence (DNA): TGTGCCACCTACCCCCCAGGGGGCAATGGCTACACCTTC.

V and J are TRBV29-1 and TRBJ2-1; D is uncertain. CDR1 and CDR2 (germline): SQVTM, ANQGSEA. This CDR3 contains 14 residues. V lost 2 bases and J lost 7, with 15 bases in between. In nucleotides, the CDR3 is TGCAGCGTTGAACGCTGGGCGTCAGGAAATGAGCAGTTCTTC. Its protein product is CSVERWASGNEQFF.

The V call is TRBV6-5, the J call TRBJ2-5; 7 bases map to TRBD1. The germline V gene has CDR1 MNHEY and CDR2 SVGAGI. V gave up 6 bases and J gave up 2 bases; unmatched junction bases: 9. This CDR3 is built from 15 residues. The CDR3, as DNA: TGTGCCAGCAGACTAACACAGGGGATTCAAGAGACCCAGTACTTC. This gives the protein CASRLTQGIQETQYF.

The chain recombines TRBV28 with TRBJ1-5, with D possibly matching TRBD1 (5 bases). The CDR3 sequence is 12 residues long. Germline CDR1 reads MDHEN; CDR2 reads SYDVKM. Trimming removed 9 bases from V and 6 bases from J, with 12 bases in between. The CDR3 reads CASTGFGQPQHF. DNA of the CDR3: TGTGCCAGTACAGGATTCGGTCAGCCCCAGCATTTT. Full variable domain (missing parts from reference TRBV28 and TRBJ1-5): DVKVTQSSRYLVKRTGEKVFLECVQDMDHENMFWYRQDPGLGLRLIYFSYDVKMKEKGDIPEGYSVSREKKERFSLILESASTNQTSMYLCASTGFGQPQHFGDGTRLSIL.

V gene TRBV6-5 combines with J gene TRBJ1-4; D is perhaps TRBD1 (5 bases). CDR3 length: 15 amino acids. V was trimmed by 0 bases and J by 8 bases, leaving 13 bases between them. CDR1 is MNHEY and CDR2 is SVGAGI in the germline V gene. The CDR3 loop reads CASSYSEGVGEKLFF. For the CDR3, the DNA is TGTGCCAGCAGTTACTCTGAAGGGGTTGGGGAAAAACTGTTTTTT.

With respect to this clone: This CDR3 is also generated by other DNA sequences in the sample. J is TRBJ2-2 and V is TRBV5-1; D not resolved. The CDR3 spans 14 residues. Germline V gene lookup returns CDR1 SGHRS and CDR2 YFSETQ. Trimming took off 2 bases at V and 1 base at J, with 6 bases between the two ends. CDR3 sequence (DNA): TGCGCCAGCAGCTTAGCTCTGAACACCGGGGAGCTGTTTTTT. Its protein product is CASSLALNTGELFF.

This chain's CDR3 is CASSFRGKAGELFF. The CDR3 bases are TGTGCCAGCAGCTTCAGAGGGAAAGCAGGGGAGCTGTTTTTT. V gene TRBV11-3 combines with J gene TRBJ2-2; D is possibly TRBD2 (5 bases). The CDR3 has 14 residues. Deletions cut 3 bases from V and 8 bases from J, with 13 bases between. Germline lookup yields CDR1 SGHNT and CDR2 YENEEA.